These 8 T cell receptor beta chains were sequenced from one sample in a study of blood T cell repertoires in COVID-19. Libraries were prepared by immunoSEQ multiplex PCR; TCRdb keeps only in-frame clonotypes and omits some of them. The sample includes 70,000 or so clones, approximately 80% of them seen just once. What was sequenced was peripheral blood. These receptors were taken from a human donor in a cohort sampled during active COVID-19.

CDR3 sequence reads: CASSLGNPVAGDGNEQFF. In DNA form, the CDR3 reads TGTGCCAGCAGCTTAGGGAACCCTGTAGCGGGAGACGGCAATGAGCAGTTCTTC. This chain uses TRBV7-8 with TRBJ2-1; 9 positions agree with TRBD2. V lost 1 base to trimming and J lost 6 bases; unmatched junction nucleotides: 13. In germline, CDR1 is SGHVS, CDR2 FQNEAQ. This CDR3 is 18 amino acids long.

In its sample, this clone was seen once. The V call is TRBV2, the J call TRBJ1-2; TRBD1 is a possible D gene (6 bases). Germline V gene sequence: CDR1 SNHLY, CDR2 FYNNEI. The CDR3 contains 16 residues. V shed 3 bases and J shed 3 bases, with 17 bases lying between them. CDR3 amino acids: CASSEGARSRDYGYTF. As DNA, the CDR3 is TGTGCCAGCAGTGAGGGGGCAAGGTCTAGGGACTATGGCTACACCTTC.

The rearrangement links TRBV30 to TRBJ2-7; D may be TRBD1 (6 bases). Trimming removed 4 bases from V and 6 bases from J, with 13 bases in between. The CDR3 consists of 12 residues. Germline lookup yields CDR1 GTSNPN and CDR2 SVGIG (reference sequence). CDR3 nucleotides: TGTGCCTGGAACAGGACACAGGGCGAGCAGTACTTC. Protein: CAWNRTQGEQYF.

This clone was found a few times. The rearrangement joins TRBV27 to TRBJ2-1; the match to TRBD2 covers 7 bases. With 6 bases clipped from V and 4 bases from J, the junction kept 9 bases outside the gene matches. CDR1 and CDR2 from the germline V gene are MNHEY and SMNVEV (reference sequence). CDR3 length equals 15 residues. The CDR3 loop is CASRRDEGLYNEQFF. CDR3 DNA: TGTGCCAGCAGGAGGGACGAGGGACTATACAATGAGCAGTTCTTC.

The chain is built from TRBV28 and TRBJ2-1, with TRBD2 matching over 10 bases. This CDR3 is built from 15 residues. Germline lookup yields CDR1 MDHEN and CDR2 SYDVKM. Trimming removed 3 bases from V and 8 bases from J; junction bases left unmatched: 7. The CDR3 nucleotides are TGTGCCAGCAGTTTGTCACTAGCGGGAAAGGATGAGCAGTTCTTC. It specifies CASSLSLAGKDEQFF.

The chain carries TRBV11-2 and TRBJ1-6, with D tentatively TRBD1 (5 bases). CDR3 length: 17 residues. V lost 0 bases to trimming and J lost 3 bases, with 12 bases between them. The germline V gene has CDR1 SGHAT and CDR2 FQNNGV. In DNA form, the CDR3 reads TGTGCCAGCAGCTTAGATACAGGATCTTTCTATAATTCACCCCTCCACTTT. Protein product: CASSLDTGSFYNSPLHF.

The chain has TRBV7-8 and TRBJ2-7; 7 positions agree with TRBD2. The V segment lost 0 bases and the J segment 0 bases; nucleotides outside the gene matches: 2. This CDR3 is 15 amino acids long. In germline, CDR1 is SGHVS, CDR2 FQNEAQ. The CDR3 loop reads CASSLASGGSYEQYF. The DNA for the CDR3 is TGTGCCAGCAGCTTAGCTTCGGGGGGCTCCTACGAGCAGTACTTC.

V gene TRBV9 combines with J gene TRBJ2-3; 7 bases are a match to TRBD2. Trimming took 3 bases from V and 7 from J; bases not matched to a gene: 5. CDR3 length: 13 residues. The germline V gene has CDR1 SGDLS and CDR2 YYNGEE. This CDR3 reads CASSGGTMNTQYF. The CDR3 coding sequence is TGTGCCAGCAGCGGAGGGACTATGAATACGCAGTATTTT. Supplemented by reference TRBV9 and TRBJ2-3, the full variable domain reads DSGVTQTPKHLITATGQRVTLRCSPRSGDLSVYWYQQSLDQGLQFLIQYYNGEERAKGNILERFSAQQFPDLHSELNLSSLELGDSALYFCASSGGTMNTQYFGPGTRLTVL.